The next 26 T cell receptor beta chains were all read from a single sample in a study of cytomegalovirus exposure and HLA in healthy donors. Researchers ran the PCR with 60 Vbeta and 13 Jbeta primers. Data came from immunoSEQ multiplex PCR; TCRdb stores just in-frame clones and leaves some out. The sample holds about 120,000 clones, roughly 80% seen once. The sample was PBMCs. The receptors stem from a woman in her 30s in good health and CMV-seronegative.

The CDR3 coding sequence is TGTGCCAGCGAGTTGGCAGGGTATAATTCACCCCTCCACTTT. This encodes CASELAGYNSPLHF. The rearrangement uses TRBV6-1 and TRBJ1-6, with D possibly matching TRBD1 (5 bases). V was cut by 8 bases and J by 4 bases, with 12 bases left in between. CDR1 and CDR2 (germline): MNHNS, SASEGT. The CDR3 length is 14 residues.

This clone was found once. The V gene is TRBV7-2, the J gene TRBJ2-7; TRBD2 matches 10 bases. The V gene end was trimmed by 0 bases and the J gene end by 4 bases; junction bases not matched to a gene: 3. Germline V lookup: CDR1 SGHTA, CDR2 FQGNSA. This CDR3 comprises 15 residues. This CDR3 reads CASSLALAGVYEQYF. The CDR3 region has the DNA TGTGCCAGCAGCTTAGCCCTAGCGGGAGTTTACGAGCAGTACTTC.

The chain recombines TRBV28 with TRBJ2-1; unclear D gene. Trimming cost V 8 bases and J 7 bases, with 6 bases left between them. Germline V gene data show CDR1 as MDHEN and CDR2 as SYDVKM. This CDR3 is built from 10 residues. The CDR3 region is CASVQNEQFF. The CDR3, as DNA: TGTGCCAGCGTTCAGAATGAGCAGTTCTTC.

A few counts support this clone. The chain is built from TRBV4-2 and TRBJ2-2; D is perhaps TRBD1 (6 bases). The CDR3 runs 14 residues. From germline, CDR1 is LGHNA and CDR2 YNFKEQ. Trimming pared 3 bases from V and 8 bases from J, leaving 13 bases between. CDR3 bases: TGTGCCAGCAGCCAGGGAGAGGGGGAGGGGGAGCTGTTTTTT. It specifies CASSQGEGEGELFF.

V is TRBV7-9 and J is TRBJ2-2; D is uncertain. From germline, CDR1 is SEHNR and CDR2 FQNEAQ (reference sequence). The CDR3 spans 15 residues. V lost 5 bases to trimming and J lost 5 bases, with 15 bases between them. The CDR3 DNA sequence: TGTGCCAGCAGCAACCCAGGCACCAGAACCGGGGAGCTGTTTTTT. Residues: CASSNPGTRTGELFF.

The rearrangement links TRBV19 to TRBJ1-2; possible D gene TRBD1, 5 bases. V was shortened by 5 bases and J by 4 bases, with 14 bases between the two germline ends. Germline V lookup: CDR1 LNHDA, CDR2 SQIVND (reference sequence). CDR3 size: 14 residues. CDR3 DNA: TGTGCCAGTAGTCCCGACAGATACATCTATGGCTACACCTTC. This sequence encodes CASSPDRYIYGYTF.

This clone was detected only a few times. This chain links TRBV7-2 with TRBJ2-5, with TRBD2 as a possible D gene (7 bases). Per germline, CDR1 SGHTA and CDR2 FQGNSA. This CDR3 is built from 13 residues. Deletions cut 8 bases from V and 2 bases from J, with 12 bases between. DNA of the CDR3: TGTGCCAGCTCCGGGGGGCCACAAGAGACCCAGTACTTC. This codes for CASSGGPQETQYF.

The genes are TRBV29-1 and TRBJ2-6, with D tentatively TRBD1 (5 bases). Germline V gene sequence: CDR1 SQVTM, CDR2 ANQGSEA. CDR3 length: 14 amino acids. V dropped 2 bases and J dropped 10 bases, with 15 bases sitting between them. CDR3 sequence reads: CSVENPTERNVLTF. The CDR3 DNA reads TGCAGCGTTGAAAATCCGACAGAGCGAAACGTCCTGACTTTC.

This clone was recorded a few times. CDR3: CASSPNGGGLETQYF. CDR3 bases: TGTGCCAGCAGCCCCAACGGAGGGGGCTTAGAGACCCAGTACTTC. The chain couples TRBV7-9 to TRBJ2-5; perhaps TRBD1 as D (7 bases). The length of the CDR3 is 15 residues. The ends were cut back, 5 bases at V and 4 bases at J, with 17 bases in the middle. The germline gives CDR1 SEHNR, CDR2 FQNEAQ (reference sequence).

This clone was counted between two and nine times. The chain employs TRBV5-1 and TRBJ2-1; TRBD2 matches at 11 bases. The CDR3 consists of 15 residues. Germline V gives CDR1 SGHRS, CDR2 YFSETQ. V was pared by 0 bases and J by 9 bases, with 5 bases of the junction left unmatched. The CDR3 protein is CASSLGSGRAGEQFF. CDR3 nucleotide sequence: TGCGCCAGCAGCTTGGGTAGCGGGAGGGCCGGTGAGCAGTTCTTC.

The chain uses TRBV7-2 and TRBJ2-1; D possibly corresponds to TRBD2 (6 bases). CDR3 length: 15 residues. Looked up from germline, CDR1 is SGHTA and CDR2 is FQGNSA. The V end lost 6 bases, the J end lost 0 bases, and 12 bases lay between the germline ends. In nucleotides, the CDR3 is TGTGCCAGCAGTCTTAGCGGAAGCTCCTACAATGAGCAGTTCTTC. The encoded protein is CASSLSGSSYNEQFF.

The chain has TRBV6-5 and TRBJ1-2, with a tentative D call TRBD1 (6 bases). CDR1 and CDR2 from the germline V gene are MNHEY and SVGAGI. There are 14 residues in the CDR3. V lost 2 bases to trimming and J lost 6 bases, with 13 bases between them. CDR3 DNA sequence: TGTGCCAGCAGTTACGTAGACAGGTCTAATGGCTACACCTTC. The encoded protein is CASSYVDRSNGYTF.

The chain links TRBV6-1 to TRBJ1-3; D is perhaps TRBD1 (6 bases). Germline V lookup: CDR1 MNHNS, CDR2 SASEGT. The V end was cut by 6 bases, the J end by 5 bases, with 11 bases between. CDR3 length: 13 amino acids. CDR3 protein: CASSDGQRNTIYF. In DNA form, the CDR3 reads TGTGCCAGCAGCGACGGACAGCGAAACACCATATATTTT.

J is TRBJ2-1 and V is TRBV29-1; 8 nucleotides align to TRBD1. Germline V gene lookup returns CDR1 SQVTM and CDR2 ANQGSEA. The CDR3 contains 16 residues. Losses at the gene ends were 4 bases for V and 0 bases for J; bases not matched to a gene: 8. The CDR3 region is CSVGRGPFDSYNEQFF. CDR3 nucleotide sequence: TGCAGCGTTGGCAGGGGGCCATTTGACTCCTACAATGAGCAGTTCTTC.

The V gene is TRBV5-1, the J gene TRBJ1-4; weak D call: TRBD1 (5 bases). The V end was cut by 3 bases, the J end by 7 bases, with 13 bases between. Germline V gene sequence: CDR1 SGHRS, CDR2 YFSETQ. The CDR3 sequence is 14 residues long. CDR3 residues: CASSSEGEGEKLFF. CDR3 coding DNA: TGCGCCAGCAGCTCCGAAGGGGAGGGTGAAAAACTGTTTTTT.

The V gene is TRBV30, the J gene TRBJ2-7, with 7 bases matching TRBD1. Germline V gene sequence: CDR1 GTSNPN, CDR2 SVGIG (reference sequence). With V trimmed by 0 bases and J by 5 bases, 4 bases remained unmatched. CDR3 length equals 13 residues. The CDR3 nucleotides are TGTGCCTGGAGTGTAGGAACAGGGGACGAGCAGTACTTC. Residues: CAWSVGTGDEQYF. Drawing the rest from reference TRBV30 and TRBJ2-7, the complete variable domain is SQTIHQWPATLVQPVGSPLSLECTVEGTSNPNLYWYRQAAGRGLQLLFYSVGIGQISSEVPQNLSASRPQDRQFILSSKKLLLSDSGFYLCAWSVGTGDEQYFGPGTRLTVT.

This chain links TRBV4-3 with TRBJ2-2; D is unclear. V was trimmed by 0 bases and J by 5 bases, leaving 13 bases between them. CDR1 and CDR2 (germline): LGHNA, YSLEER. CDR3 length: 16 residues. The chain's CDR3 is CASSQDRLPVTGELFF. The CDR3 DNA is TGCGCCAGCAGCCAAGATCGTCTACCTGTGACCGGGGAGCTGTTTTTT.

V gene TRBV5-1 combines with J gene TRBJ1-6; 9 nucleotides match TRBD1. J was trimmed by 12 bases and V by 0 bases; bases with no gene match: 7. Germline-derived CDR1 and CDR2 are SGHRS and YFSETQ. The CDR3 extends over 15 amino acids. The CDR3 DNA is TGCGCCAGCAGCTTGGCCGGGACAGGGATTCAACCCCTCCACTTT. This gives the protein CASSLAGTGIQPLHF.

The chain employs TRBV7-8 and TRBJ1-5; weak D call: TRBD1 (6 bases). CDR1 is SGHVS and CDR2 is FQNEAQ in the germline V gene. V dropped 5 bases and J dropped 5 bases, with 19 bases sitting between them. The CDR3 sequence is 16 residues long. CDR3 loop: CASSPAWGGADQPQHF. CDR3 in DNA: TGTGCCAGCAGCCCCGCGTGGGGGGGGGCGGATCAGCCCCAGCATTTT.

This rearrangement joins TRBV7-2 to TRBJ2-7, with 8 bases identical to TRBD1. The germline V gene encodes CDR1 SGHTA and CDR2 FQGNSA. J lost 3 bases, V lost 1 base, and 8 bases had no gene match. CDR3 length equals 16 residues. As DNA, the CDR3 is TGTGCCAGCAGCTTAGGGACAGGGAACCTGGTCTACGAGCAGTACTTC. It translates to CASSLGTGNLVYEQYF.

The rearrangement links TRBV7-2 to TRBJ1-4; D remains unclear. The ends were cut back, 4 bases at V and 3 bases at J, with 12 bases in the middle. Germline CDR1 is SGHTA and CDR2 is FQGNSA. This CDR3 is 15 amino acids long. This CDR3 is CASSWPGKANEKLFF. The CDR3 nucleotides read TGTGCCAGCAGCTGGCCGGGAAAGGCTAATGAAAAACTGTTTTTT.

CDR3: CAISETGQDYGYTF. The CDR3 DNA follows: TGTGCCATCAGTGAGACAGGACAGGACTATGGCTACACCTTC. The chain combines TRBV10-3 with TRBJ1-2; 7 nucleotides line up with TRBD1. The CDR3 spans 14 residues. V was clipped by 2 bases and J by 3 bases; unmatched bases: 3. Germline CDR1 and CDR2: ENHRY and SYGVKD.

The chain joins TRBV6-5 to TRBJ2-7; 9 nucleotides match TRBD1. V gave up 4 bases and J gave up 4 bases; unmatched junction bases: 8. There are 15 residues in the CDR3. Germline V gene lookup returns CDR1 MNHEY and CDR2 SVGAGI. The DNA of the CDR3 is TGTGCCAGCAGTTTAGCACAGGGGGCGCGATACGAGCAGTACTTC. This gives the protein CASSLAQGARYEQYF.

The chain combines TRBV28 with TRBJ1-2, with 7 nucleotides matching TRBD1. Germline lookup yields CDR1 MDHEN and CDR2 SYDVKM. V lost 6 bases to trimming and J lost 7 bases; unmatched junction nucleotides: 23. The CDR3 consists of 18 residues. CDR3 in DNA: TGTGCCAGCAGAATGGACGACGGGACAGCGGGCCTTTTAGCTGGCTACACCTTC. Its translation: CASRMDDGTAGLLAGYTF.

This clone showed up just a few times. The rearrangement joins TRBV4-1 to TRBJ1-5; maybe TRBD1 (5 bases). V lost 4 bases and J lost 9, with 13 bases in between. Looked up from germline, CDR1 is MGHRA and CDR2 is YSYEKL. CDR3 length equals 13 residues. CDR3 in DNA: TGCGCCAGCAGCCCACTGGGGGGTGGGCCCCAGCATTTT. Translating gives CASSPLGGGPQHF.

This clone was observed a handful of times. V and J are TRBV5-1 and TRBJ1-4, with 11 bases fitting TRBD1. Germline CDR1 and CDR2: SGHRS and YFSETQ. The CDR3 extends over 16 amino acids. The V segment lost 4 bases and the J segment 9 bases; nucleotides outside the gene matches: 11. CDR3 DNA sequence: TGCGCCAGCAGCCTCGACACGGACAGGGGGCCTCAAAAACTGTTTTTT. Encoded protein: CASSLDTDRGPQKLFF.